This TCR beta chain came from a study of Ad26.COV2.S vaccination and SARS-CoV-2 variants. About the study: Dosing was one shot or two shots 56 days apart.

Indicated treatment: around 19 received Ad26.COV2.S at low or high dose, single or two shots; roughly five received placebo; per-sample allocation not given. On day 63 after the first injection, vaccine and placebo recipients gave samples. The V and J ends lost 5 bases and 0 bases respectively, with 14 bases between them. CDR1 is MDHEN and CDR2 is SYDVKM in the germline V gene. The CDR3 runs 16 residues. Clones were read by immunoSEQ multiplex PCR, and TCRdb kept only the in-frame ones, dropping some. Among around 450,000 clones, around nine tenths were seen once, and the ten largest hold roughly an eighth.

The chain carries TRBV28 and TRBJ2-1; D ambiguous. The source is a person between 18 and 65 years old who received the Ad26.COV2.S COVID-19 vaccine or a placebo. Sequencing was performed on peripheral blood, taken in a trial of Ad26.COV2.S vaccine versus placebo. CDR3 nucleotides: TGTGCCAGCAGTACTTACCCTTCTAGCTCCTACAATGAGCAGTTCTTC. Encoded protein: CASSTYPSSSYNEQFF.